The source of this TCR beta chain is a study of OX40 agonist ivuxolimab in advanced cancers. The J segment lost 5 bases and the V segment lost 5 bases, leaving 5 bases of the junction unmatched. The germline CDR1 and CDR2 sequences are MNHNY and SVGAGI (reference sequence). This CDR3 region has 13 residues. The assay was immunoSEQ multiplex PCR, and TCRdb's table has in-frame clones only and misses some. The sample contains approximately 61,000 clones, roughly 85% of which appear only once. This clone was recorded only once. The sequence came from an adult with an advanced solid tumor such as melanoma, head and neck, liver or kidney cancer. This chain connects TRBV6-6 to TRBJ2-5; 7 bases align to TRBD1. Sample: CD4+ or CD8+ T cells sorted from blood, taken in a trial of the OX40 agonist ivuxolimab. The CDR3 DNA is TGTGCCAGCAGTAACAGGGGAGAGGAGACCCAGTACTTC. It codes for CASSNRGEETQYF.